In its sample, the clone carrying this T cell receptor (beta chain) was seen a few times. Its antigen is unidentified. Caucasian, healthy and from Russia, the donors were aged between 6 and 90. Then a second PCR, running roughly 7 to 11 cycles, was carried out with a sample-barcoded 5' primer and a J-beta primer mix. A template-switch adaptor containing 12 random nucleotides labeled each cDNA molecule. All samples gave at least 2.5 million CDR3-containing paired-end reads. TCRdb processed the 5' RACE reads anew with MiXCR; each CDR3 protein has one entry. The sample lists hundreds of thousands of distinct CDR3 sequences, approximately 31% occurring once. These data belong to a study of blood T cells in healthy people across ages. Study-level points and caveats: Naive and antigen-experienced cells were not separated, limiting conclusive comparison.

CDR3 size: 14 residues. V was pared by 1 base and J by 4 bases, with 10 bases between. Germline loops: CDR1 MNHNS, CDR2 SASEGT. The chain uses TRBV6-1 and TRBJ1-2; the D is unclear. The sequence was obtained from a woman of 80 years or more in good health. The sequencing input was blood. The CDR3 DNA reads TGTGCCAGCAGTGAAGACGGCCGATCCTATGGCTACACCTTC. Protein product: CASSEDGRSYGYTF.